The 5 T cell receptor beta chains below come from one sample, sequenced in a study of T cells in Graves' hyperthyroidism and ophthalmopathy. TCR beta CDR3 regions were amplified from RNA. The study used the HTBI primer set for a first-round RT-PCR of the TCR CDR3. A single record per CDR3 protein comes from TCRdb applying MiXCR to the multiplex PCR reads. The table has 350,000 or so distinct CDR3 sequences, approximately 18% seen once; the top ten hold about a third. Material for sequencing was blood. These receptors were collected from a woman in her twenties or thirties with Graves' hyperthyroidism that later progressed to Graves' ophthalmopathy.

This clonotype was seen a few times. The chain recombines TRBV5-1 with TRBJ1-1, with 7 bases that match TRBD1. J gave up 8 bases and V 3 bases, and 4 bases lay outside the gene matches. Germline V gene sequence: CDR1 SGHRS, CDR2 YFSETQ. The CDR3 contains 12 residues. The chain's CDR3 is CASSSPGQEAFF. In nucleotides, the CDR3 is TGCGCCAGCAGCTCACCGGGACAGGAAGCTTTCTTT.

This clonotype was picked up a small number of times. V and J are TRBV9 and TRBJ2-7; TRBD2 aligns across 13 bases. The V gene end was trimmed by 5 bases and the J gene end by 5 bases; junction bases not matched to a gene: 4. The germline V gene has CDR1 SGDLS and CDR2 YYNGEE. The CDR3 is made up of 14 amino acids. CDR3 sequence (DNA): TGTGCCAGCAGTGGGGGACTAGCGGGAAACGAGCAGTACTTC. It specifies CASSGGLAGNEQYF.

As concerns this clonotype: The conserved phenylalanine or tryptophan is not found at the CDR3 terminus, so this likely reflects a read error. The V call is TRBV20-1, the J call TRBJ2-1; 12 nucleotides line up with TRBD2. Losses at the gene ends were 5 bases for V and 2 bases for J; bases not matched to a gene: 7. The germline gives CDR1 DFQATT, CDR2 SNEGSKA (reference sequence). The CDR3 is 16 residues long. CDR3 protein: CSAFRLAGATYNEQFL. The CDR3 DNA follows: TGCAGTGCTTTTAGACTAGCGGGGGCAACCTACAATGAGCAGTTCCTC.

The table lists this clonotype with a few counts. This chain links TRBV13 with TRBJ2-7; TRBD1 matches 8 bases. Germline CDR1 PRHDT, CDR2 FYEKMQ (reference sequence). The CDR3 consists of 16 residues. V lost 5 bases, J lost 2 bases, and 11 bases stayed unmatched. CDR3 residues: CASSPLDRVRTYEQYF. The CDR3 DNA is TGTGCCAGCAGCCCCCTGGACAGGGTAAGAACCTACGAGCAGTACTTC.

Notes on this clonotype: A read error may explain this, as a much larger clone is one base away. V gene TRBV11-2 combines with J gene TRBJ2-3, with 11 bases that match TRBD2. CDR3 length equals 16 residues. Looked up from germline, CDR1 is SGHAT and CDR2 is FQNNGV. CDR3 in DNA: TGTGCCAGCAGCCGCCCGGGACTAGCGGCCACAGGTACGCAGTATTTT. Amino acid sequence: CASSRPGLAATGTQYF.